This is a list of T cell receptor beta chains from one sample in a study of T cell changes during pregnancy in multiple sclerosis. Sequencing used immunoSEQ multiplex PCR; TCRdb keeps in-frame clones, though not all of them. This table holds about 100,000 clones, about 90% found once. The sequenced sample was peripheral blood, obtained after pregnancy. Receptors originate from a female donor with multiple sclerosis, enrolled in a pregnancy study. CDR3s include the opening cysteine and the closing phenylalanine or tryptophan. The D gene is left open where the match is weak. Clone size appears in some rows only: once, few, many, or a class for an expanded clone.

TRBV6-4,TRBD2,-,TRBJ2-3,CASSLAGTTDTQYF,TGTGCCAGCAGTCTAGCGGGAACCACAGATACGCAGTATTTT
TRBV11-2,TRBD2,-,TRBJ2-7,CASSRLTSVGEQYF,TGTGCCAGCAGCCGCTTGACTAGCGTGGGTGAGCAGTACTTC
TRBV2,TRBD1,-,TRBJ1-5,CASSYHRGLHNQPQHF,TGTGCCAGCAGTTACCACAGGGGTCTTCACAATCAGCCCCAGCATTTT
TRBV5-6,-,-,TRBJ2-3,CASSLASPDTQYF,TGTGCCAGCAGCTTGGCTAGCCCTGATACGCAGTATTTT
TRBV5-1,-,-,TRBJ2-5,CASSSVEFWYQETQYF,TGCGCCAGCAGCTCGGTCGAGTTCTGGTACCAAGAGACCCAGTACTTC
TRBV30,-,-,TRBJ1-2,CAWQREGDNYGYTF,TGTGCCTGGCAACGGGAGGGGGATAACTATGGCTACACCTTC
TRBV19,-,-,TRBJ1-1,CASYQDLQGGYTEAFF,TGTGCCAGTTATCAAGACCTCCAAGGGGGATACACTGAAGCTTTCTTT
TRBV4-2,TRBD2,-,TRBJ2-7,CASSQETGTSFSTDYEQYF,TGTGCCAGCAGCCAAGAAACCGGGACTAGCTTCTCAACGGACTACGAGCAGTACTTC
TRBV11-1,TRBD2,-,TRBJ2-7,CASSSSGGDSYEQYF,TGTGCCAGCAGTTCTAGCGGGGGGGACTCCTACGAGCAGTACTTC
TRBV15,TRBD1,once,TRBJ1-2,CATSRKTGDPYGYTF,TGTGCCACCAGCAGGAAGACAGGGGATCCCTATGGCTACACCTTC